The 19 T cell receptor beta chains below all came from one sample that was sequenced in a study of read filtering for tumor transcriptome and immune sequencing. Molecular barcoded adaptors covering alpha/delta and beta/gamma chains were used on around 400 ng RNA. MiXCR was run by TCRdb on the reads, yielding one entry per CDR3 protein. Here the sample spans around 130,000 distinct CDR3 sequences, about 13% being singletons. Specimen: a population of CD138-negative cells sorted from bone marrow. The receptors come from a donor aged 40 or over with multiple myeloma.

This clonotype was seen many times. The V gene is TRBV12-3 or TRBV12-4, the J gene TRBJ2-1; 12 bases are a match to TRBD2. The CDR3 runs 14 residues. J gave up 7 bases and V 6 bases, and 4 bases lay outside the gene matches. The CDR3 sequence is CASRSGTSGNEQFF. In DNA, the CDR3 is TGTGCCAGCAGGTCCGGGACTAGCGGGAATGAGCAGTTCTTC.

The chain employs TRBV30 and TRBJ2-3; TRBD1 might be the D (5 bases). CDR3 size: 14 residues. With 0 bases removed from V and 2 bases from J, the gap between germline ends came to 9 bases. Per the germline V gene, CDR1 is GTSNPN and CDR2 is SVGIG (reference sequence). Here the CDR3 DNA reads TGTGCCTGGAGTGTCTACAGGAACACAGATACGCAGTATTTT. Its translation: CAWSVYRNTDTQYF.

This clonotype was recorded at least ten times. The chain employs TRBV19 and TRBJ2-1; D is uncertain. CDR3 length: 14 residues. V was cut by 7 bases and J by 4 bases, with 14 bases left in between. CDR1 LNHDA and CDR2 SQIVND come from the germline V gene (reference sequence). CDR3 region: CASTHANNYNEQFF. The CDR3 DNA reads as TGTGCCAGTACCCATGCCAATAATTACAATGAGCAGTTCTTC. Full variable domain (outside the CDR3, taken from reference TRBV19 and TRBJ2-1): DGGITQSPKYLFRKEGQNVTLSCEQNLNHDAMYWYRQDPGQGLRLIYYSQIVNDFQKGDIAEGYSVSREKKESFPLTVTSAQKNPTAFYLCASTHANNYNEQFFGPGTRLTVL.

The chain has TRBV4-3 and TRBJ2-2, with TRBD2 matching over 7 bases. J lost 8 bases, V lost 4 bases, and 13 bases had no gene match. Germline loops: CDR1 LGHNA, CDR2 YSLEER. The CDR3 consists of 16 residues. The CDR3 is CASSPRWAGVRGELFF. In DNA form, the CDR3 reads TGCGCCAGCAGCCCCCGTTGGGCGGGAGTACGTGGGGAGCTGTTTTTT.

This chain uses TRBV5-1 with TRBJ2-4; TRBD2 is a possible D gene (5 bases). Trimming removed 7 bases at V and 5 bases at J, with 16 bases between. Germline-derived CDR1 and CDR2 are SGHRS and YFSETQ. The CDR3 loop spans 14 amino acids. As DNA, the CDR3 is TGCGCCAGCGGCCAGGACTCTCCGCAAAACATTCAGTACTTC. Its protein product is CASGQDSPQNIQYF.

This clonotype was recorded at least ten times. This chain links TRBV20-1 with TRBJ2-7; D is ambiguous. The CDR3 sequence is 12 residues long. Germline V lookup: CDR1 DFQATT, CDR2 SNEGSKA (reference sequence). V lost 5 bases and J lost 3, with 11 bases in between. The chain's CDR3 is CSARDNVYEQYF. In DNA, the CDR3 is TGCAGTGCTCGCGATAATGTCTACGAGCAGTACTTC.

Of note for this clonotype: Being one base from a much bigger clone, this may be a read error. V gene TRBV6-5 combines with J gene TRBJ2-3; TRBD1 might be the D (6 bases). V lost 4 bases to trimming and J lost 4 bases, with 12 bases between them. Germline assignment: CDR1 MNHEY and CDR2 SVGAGI. The CDR3 runs to 14 residues. As DNA, the CDR3 is TGTGCCAGCAGTTTCCAGGGGACCTCAGATACGCAGTATTTT. Translated, it gives CASSFQGTSDTQYF.

A remark on this clonotype: The final CDR3 position lacks the conserved phenylalanine or tryptophan, pointing to a likely read error. It is unclear where the CDR3 begins or ends on the DNA, so no DNA is shown, and the CDR3 is as TCRdb lists it. The chain has TRBV29-1 and TRBJ2-1; no DNA check was done on the table's D call, TRBD1. From germline, CDR1 is SQVTM and CDR2 ANQGSEA. The CDR3 sequence runs 12 residues, both termini included. The CDR3 loop reads CSVAQQGNEQLY.

The CDR3 region has the DNA TGTGCCAGCAGCTCCTTGAGTGCAGGGCGGAATGAAGCTTTCTTT. Its protein product is CASSSLSAGRNEAFF. The V call is TRBV7-9, the J call TRBJ1-1; D might be TRBD1 (5 bases). Germline V CDR1 and CDR2: SEHNR, FQNEAQ (reference sequence). Trimming cost V 4 bases and J 7 bases, with 19 bases left between them. The CDR3 sequence is 15 residues long.

This clonotype was detected many times. The chain combines TRBV20-1 with TRBJ2-1; TRBD2 aligns across 14 bases. The CDR3 runs 15 residues. Germline CDR1 DFQATT, CDR2 SNEGSKA (reference sequence). J gave up 7 bases and V 2 bases, and 4 bases lay outside the gene matches. DNA of the CDR3: TGCAGTGCTAGACCTGGGACTAGCGGGAGAAATGAGCAGTTCTTC. This gives the protein CSARPGTSGRNEQFF.

This clonotype was observed a few times. The chain uses TRBV7-2 and TRBJ1-3; 9 nucleotides match TRBD1. The V gene's germline CDR1 is SGHTA and CDR2 FQGNSA. CDR3 length equals 13 residues. Trimming at V came to 5 bases and at J to 7 bases, leaving 3 bases not matched to a gene. The CDR3 coding sequence is TGTGCCAGCAGCCTCGGGACAGGGAACACCATATATTTT. Translated, it gives CASSLGTGNTIYF.

At least ten counts were recorded for this clonotype. This sequence joins TRBV6-1 and TRBJ2-1, with 9 bases fitting TRBD2. The CDR3 spans 16 residues. The germline CDR1 and CDR2 sequences are MNHNS and SASEGT. After removal of 4 bases from V and 6 bases from J, the junction contained 10 bases not matched to a gene. The CDR3 sequence: CASSGGRAGGLNEQFF. CDR3 DNA: TGTGCCAGCAGTGGAGGCCGGGCGGGAGGGCTCAATGAGCAGTTCTTC.

There are many counts of this clonotype. The genes are TRBV20-1 and TRBJ2-1, with D perhaps matching TRBD2 (6 bases). Trimming cost V 6 bases and J 0 bases, with 12 bases left between them. CDR3 length equals 14 residues. CDR1 is DFQATT and CDR2 is SNEGSKA in the germline V gene (reference sequence). For the CDR3, the DNA is TGCAGTGCGGGACGGGACTTCTCCTACAATGAGCAGTTCTTC. This translates into CSAGRDFSYNEQFF.

This clonotype was detected a few times. The gene calls are TRBV19 and TRBJ2-2; D call uncertain. Trimming stripped 3 bases from V and 4 bases from J, with 9 bases between. The CDR3 is 14 residues long. Germline-derived CDR1 and CDR2 are LNHDA and SQIVND (reference sequence). The CDR3, as DNA: TGTGCCAGTAGTATCGGACGGATCACCGGGGAGCTGTTTTTT. This codes for CASSIGRITGELFF.

Concerning this clonotype: This sequence may be a read error, since a much larger clone differs from it by one base. V usage is TRBV18 and J usage is TRBJ1-1; D is undetermined. V lost 2 bases and J lost 6, with 13 bases in between. CDR3 size: 14 residues. Germline V CDR1 and CDR2: KGHSH, LQKENI. The DNA of the CDR3 is TGTGCCAGCTCACCAAACGGAAGGGTTCCTGAAGCTTTCTTT. Translated, it gives CASSPNGRVPEAFF.

This clonotype came up many times. This chain joins TRBV27 and TRBJ2-1; TRBD2 is a possible D gene (6 bases). Germline V gene lookup returns CDR1 MNHEY and CDR2 SMNVEV (reference sequence). V was shortened by 6 bases and J by 6 bases, with 15 bases between the two germline ends. This CDR3 spans 14 amino acids. DNA of the CDR3: TGTGCCAGCAGGGGACTGGAAGTTCGCAATGAGCAGTTCTTC. It codes for CASRGLEVRNEQFF.

Regarding this clonotype: A much larger clone sits a single nucleotide away, making a read error possible. This chain uses TRBV5-6 with TRBJ2-1, with D unclear. Germline V gene lookup returns CDR1 SGHDT and CDR2 YYEEEE. The CDR3 has 13 residues. CDR3 sequence reads: CASSLSIGREQSF. CDR3 in DNA: TGTGCCAGCAGCCTAAGTATCGGAAGAGAGCAGTCCTTC. The complete variable domain, with remaining parts taken from reference TRBV5-6 and TRBJ2-1, reads DAGVTQSPTHLIKTRGQQVTLRCSPKSGHDTVSWYQQALGQGPQFIFQYYEEEERQRGNFPDRFSGHQFPNYSSELNVNALLLGDSALYLCASSLSIGREQSFGPGTRLTVL.

V is TRBV20-1 and J is TRBJ2-7, with 7 bases lining up with TRBD1. This CDR3 has 16 amino acids. V shed 1 base and J 2 bases; nucleotides not matched to a gene: 11. The germline gives CDR1 DFQATT, CDR2 SNEGSKA (reference sequence). The CDR3 loop is CSARGLQGSTTYEQYF. CDR3 sequence (DNA): TGCAGTGCTAGAGGCCTACAGGGGTCGACCACCTACGAGCAGTACTTC.

Notes on this clonotype: A read error may be the cause here, since a much bigger clone is one base away. This likely comes from a read error, as the CDR3 has no conserved phenylalanine or tryptophan at its end. This chain uses TRBV4-1 with TRBJ1-5, with D possibly TRBD1 on 5 matching bases. The CDR3 extends over 16 amino acids. The ends were cut back, 0 bases at V and 5 bases at J, with 14 bases in the middle. The germline gives CDR1 MGHRA, CDR2 YSYEKL. The CDR3 reads CASSQDTLGGYQPQHS. The CDR3 bases are TGCGCCAGCAGCCAAGATACACTGGGGGGGTATCAGCCCCAGCATTCT.